The sequence of this T cell receptor beta chain was determined in a study of T cell repertoires in cytomegalovirus infection. Study details: Shared public TCR beta signatures pointed to both CMV infection and a matching HLA type.

V was cut by 2 bases and J by 1 base, with 7 bases left in between. Looked up from germline, CDR1 is LGHNA and CDR2 is YSLEER. The CDR3 consists of 14 residues. One entry per CDR3 protein results from TCRdb running MiXCR on the reads. The table shows approximately 100,000 distinct CDR3 sequences, with about 22% occurring only once. This clonotype was detected only a few times. Its specificity is unknown. Notes on the study in general: CMV carriers having the relevant HLA were flagged by cumulative public TCR beta family frequency.

This clonotype was obtained from a human donor in good health (CMV status not recorded). Some clones in this sample may be carry-over from other donors' samples. The rearrangement joins TRBV4-3 to TRBJ2-3; D not resolved. Sequenced input: CD8+ T cells from PBMCs. The CDR3 sequence is CASSQRVGTDTQYF. The CDR3 DNA reads TGCGCCAGCAGCCAACGGGTCGGCACAGATACGCAGTATTTT.